This section outlines one T cell receptor beta chain sequence together with its context. Its cognate antigen is unknown. The assay was immunoSEQ multiplex PCR, and TCRdb's table has in-frame clones only and misses some. The top ten hold about 0.4% of the sample, which has more than 1,200,000 clones, less than 99% seen once. These data are taken from a study of shared clonotypes between healthy human individuals. The study's findings and limits: Larger richness was generally estimated for naive than memory subsets. Sharing of clonotypes among donors was expected to vary with sequencing depth.

This CDR3 comprises 14 residues. V was pared by 6 bases and J by 1 base, with 12 bases between. Germline values: CDR1 MDHEN, CDR2 SYDVKM. The V call is TRBV28, the J call TRBJ1-1; D is possibly TRBD1 (5 bases). Sequenced: naive CD4+ T cells sorted from blood. Documented subset: CD45RA+ positively selected. This receptor was identified in a man between 25 and 39 years old in good health. As DNA, the CDR3 is TGTGCCAGCAGGATATCGGGGGAGAACACTGAAGCTTTCTTT. Amino acid sequence: CASRISGENTEAFF.